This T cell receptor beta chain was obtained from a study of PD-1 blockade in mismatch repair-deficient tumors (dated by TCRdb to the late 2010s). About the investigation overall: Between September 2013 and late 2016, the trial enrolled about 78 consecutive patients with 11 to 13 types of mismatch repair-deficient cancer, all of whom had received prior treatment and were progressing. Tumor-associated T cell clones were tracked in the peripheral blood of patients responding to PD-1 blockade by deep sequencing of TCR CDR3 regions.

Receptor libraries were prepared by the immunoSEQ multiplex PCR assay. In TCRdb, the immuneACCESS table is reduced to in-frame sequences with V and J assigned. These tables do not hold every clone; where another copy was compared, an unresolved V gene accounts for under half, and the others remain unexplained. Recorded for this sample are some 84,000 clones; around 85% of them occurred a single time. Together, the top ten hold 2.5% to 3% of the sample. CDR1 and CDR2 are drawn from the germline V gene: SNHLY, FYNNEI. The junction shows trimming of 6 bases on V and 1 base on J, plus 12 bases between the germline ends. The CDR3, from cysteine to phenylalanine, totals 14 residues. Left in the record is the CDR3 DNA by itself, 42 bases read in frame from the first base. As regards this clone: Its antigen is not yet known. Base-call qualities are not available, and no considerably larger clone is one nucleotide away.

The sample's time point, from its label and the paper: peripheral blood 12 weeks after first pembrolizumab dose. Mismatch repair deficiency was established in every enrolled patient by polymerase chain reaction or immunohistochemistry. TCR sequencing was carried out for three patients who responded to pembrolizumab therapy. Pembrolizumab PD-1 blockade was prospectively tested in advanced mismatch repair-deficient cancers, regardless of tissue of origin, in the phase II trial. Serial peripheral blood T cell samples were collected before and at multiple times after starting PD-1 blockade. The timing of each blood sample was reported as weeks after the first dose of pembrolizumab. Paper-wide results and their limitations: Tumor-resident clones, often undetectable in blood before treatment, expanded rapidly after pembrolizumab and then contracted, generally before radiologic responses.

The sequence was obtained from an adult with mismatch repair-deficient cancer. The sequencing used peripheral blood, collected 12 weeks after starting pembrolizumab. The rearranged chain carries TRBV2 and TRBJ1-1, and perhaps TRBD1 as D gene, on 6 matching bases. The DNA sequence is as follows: TGTGCCAGCAGGGTGGGCAGGGGGAACACTGAAGCTTTCTTT. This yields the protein CASRVGRGNTEAFF. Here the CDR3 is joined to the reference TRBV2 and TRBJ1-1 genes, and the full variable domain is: EPEVTQTPSHQVTQMGQEVILRCVPISNHLYFYWYRQILGQKVEFLVSFYNNEISEKSEIFDDQFSVERPDGSNFTLKIRSTKLEDSAMYFCASRVGRGNTEAFFGQGTRLTVV.